Listed below are T cell receptor beta chains from one sample, sequenced in a study of OX40 agonist ivuxolimab in advanced cancers. Data came from immunoSEQ multiplex PCR; TCRdb stores just in-frame clones and leaves some out. The sample records under 20,000 clones, over 55% being singletons. The specimen was CD4+ or CD8+ T cells sorted from blood, collected in a trial of the OX40 agonist ivuxolimab. These receptors came from an adult with an advanced solid tumor such as melanoma, head and neck, liver or kidney cancer. CDR3s include the opening cysteine and the closing phenylalanine or tryptophan. D genes are given only for firm matches.

d_call j_call v_call cdr3_aa cdr3_nt
NA TRBJ2-2 TRBV10-3 CAIRFPGHNNTGELFF TGTGCCATCAGATTTCCGGGACACAATAACACCGGGGAGCTGTTTTTT
TRBD1 TRBJ1-1 TRBV4-1 CASSQVGQGTEAFF TGCGCCAGCAGCCAAGTCGGACAGGGAACCGAAGCTTTCTTT
NA TRBJ1-3 TRBV14 CASSQDAMGFSGNTIYF TGTGCCAGCAGCCAAGATGCAATGGGTTTCTCTGGAAACACCATATATTTT
NA TRBJ2-1 TRBV11-3 CASSPGPYNEQFF TGTGCCAGCAGCCCTGGCCCCTACAATGAGCAGTTCTTC
TRBD2 TRBJ2-7 TRBV6-1 CASSEASGAYEQYF TGTGCCAGCAGTGAGGCTAGCGGGGCTTACGAGCAGTACTTC
NA TRBJ2-7 TRBV11-2 CASSLGPRLIYEQYF TGTGCCAGCAGCTTAGGACCTAGATTAATCTACGAGCAGTACTTC
NA TRBJ2-3 TRBV27 CASSLLSGGPPDTQYF TGTGCCAGCAGTTTACTGTCAGGGGGGCCCCCAGATACGCAGTATTTT
NA TRBJ1-5 TRBV7-8 CASSSRQFNQPQHF TGTGCCAGCAGTTCCCGACAGTTCAATCAGCCCCAGCATTTT
NA TRBJ1-2 TRBV4-1 CASSLGQANYGYTF TGCGCCAGCAGCCTCGGGCAGGCAAACTATGGCTACACCTTC
TRBD1 TRBJ2-7 TRBV19 CASSITGEYEQYF TGTGCCAGTAGTATTACAGGGGAATACGAGCAGTACTTC